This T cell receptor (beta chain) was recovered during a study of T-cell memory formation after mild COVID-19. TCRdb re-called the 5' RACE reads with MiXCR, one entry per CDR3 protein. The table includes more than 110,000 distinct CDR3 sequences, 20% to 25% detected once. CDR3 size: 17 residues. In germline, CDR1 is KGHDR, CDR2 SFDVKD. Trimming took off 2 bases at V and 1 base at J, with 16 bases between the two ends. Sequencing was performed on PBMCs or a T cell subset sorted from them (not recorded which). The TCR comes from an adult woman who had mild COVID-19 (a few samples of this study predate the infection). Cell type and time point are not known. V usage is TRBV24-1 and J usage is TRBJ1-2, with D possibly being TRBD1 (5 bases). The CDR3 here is CATSDSGIQAVNYGYTF. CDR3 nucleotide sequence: TGTGCCACCAGTGATTCAGGAATACAGGCGGTTAACTATGGCTACACCTTC.